The 28 T cell receptor beta chains below all came from one sample that was sequenced in a study of cytomegalovirus exposure and HLA in healthy donors. A multiplex PCR was run with 60 Vbeta primers and 13 Jbeta primers. Using immunoSEQ multiplex PCR, the repertoire was profiled, and TCRdb retains in-frame clones only, with some absent. The sample includes around 110,000 clones, around a tenth of them seen just once. The specimen sequenced was PBMCs. All receptors derive from a man between 25 and 39 years old in good health and CMV-seronegative.

This clone was seen more than once but under ten times. The chain combines TRBV5-1 with TRBJ2-2; 7 nucleotides agree with TRBD1. The germline V gene has CDR1 SGHRS and CDR2 YFSETQ. Germline trimming cut 2 bases from V and 6 bases from J; bases unmatched to any gene: 4. This CDR3 spans 14 amino acids. The CDR3 nucleotides read TGCGCCAGCAGCTTTCGGACAGGCGCCGGGGAGCTGTTTTTT. Translation: CASSFRTGAGELFF.

The chain has TRBV5-8 and TRBJ1-3; the match to TRBD1 covers 7 bases. The germline V gene encodes CDR1 SGHTS and CDR2 YDEGEE. The J segment lost 3 bases and the V segment lost 4 bases, leaving 7 bases of the junction unmatched. The CDR3 is 15 residues long. This chain's CDR3 is CASSLDRVFGNTIYF. The CDR3 nucleotides are TGTGCCAGCAGCCTCGACAGGGTTTTTGGAAACACCATATATTTT. The variable domain in full, with the rest retrieved from reference TRBV5-8 and TRBJ1-3, is EAGVTQSPTHLIKTRGQQATLRCSPISGHTSVYWYQQALGLGLQFLLWYDEGEERNRGNFPPRFSGRQFPNYSSELNVNALELEDSALYLCASSLDRVFGNTIYFGEGSWLTVV.

This clone has just a few counts. Here the CDR3 DNA reads TGTGCCAGCAGCCACCTGGGGGGGGGACCAGCTTTCTTT. Protein sequence: CASSHLGGGPAFF. The rearrangement joins TRBV11-3 to TRBJ1-1; D might be TRBD1 (5 bases). Germline assignment: CDR1 SGHNT and CDR2 YENEEA. The ends were cut back, 5 bases at V and 10 bases at J, with 17 bases in the middle. The length of the CDR3 is 13 residues.

The chain joins TRBV7-9 to TRBJ1-4, with TRBD1 matching over 7 bases. The germline CDR1 and CDR2 sequences are SEHNR and FQNEAQ (reference sequence). The CDR3 loop spans 15 amino acids. The trim removed 5 bases at V and 7 bases at J, leaving 10 bases unmatched. The CDR3 nucleotides read TGTGCCAGCAGCATCGTAGGGACAGTGGGTGAAAAACTGTTTTTT. This encodes CASSIVGTVGEKLFF.

This clone showed up just a few times. The chain carries TRBV5-1 and TRBJ1-5; a weak D match, TRBD1 (6 bases). The CDR3 is 15 amino acids. The ends were cut back, 4 bases at V and 7 bases at J, with 18 bases in the middle. In germline, CDR1 is SGHRS, CDR2 YFSETQ. CDR3 coding DNA: TGCGCCAGCAGCGCCGGGGGGGGGCAGGAACAGCCCCAGCATTTT. Protein product: CASSAGGGQEQPQHF.

This clone was seen more than once but under ten times. The chain carries TRBV27 and TRBJ2-1, with D unresolved. Germline CDR1 and CDR2: MNHEY and SMNVEV (reference sequence). CDR3 length: 15 residues. The ends were cut back, 3 bases at V and 4 bases at J, with 13 bases in the middle. CDR3 residues: CASSLGTATYNEQFF. The DNA of the CDR3 is TGTGCCAGCAGTTTGGGTACAGCCACATACAATGAGCAGTTCTTC.

The chain uses TRBV15 and TRBJ2-4, with D uncertain. The CDR3 covers 15 residues. V was clipped by 4 bases and J by 0 bases, with 10 bases between them. Per germline, CDR1 LNHNV and CDR2 YYDKDF (reference sequence). The CDR3 reads CATSKDFLAKNIQYF. The CDR3 bases are TGTGCCACCAGCAAAGACTTCTTAGCCAAAAACATTCAGTACTTC. The full variable domain, completed using reference TRBV15 and TRBJ2-4, is DAMVIQNPRYQVTQFGKPVTLSCSQTLNHNVMYWYQQKSSQAPKLLFHYYDKDFNNEADTPDNFQSRRPNTSFCFLDIRSPGLGDTAMYLCATSKDFLAKNIQYFGAGTRLSVL.

V usage is TRBV6-5 and J usage is TRBJ2-3, with D possibly matching TRBD1 (5 bases). Germline CDR1 is MNHEY and CDR2 is SVGAGI. The germline V and J ends were trimmed by 0 bases and 3 bases, with 10 bases remaining between them. The CDR3 has 15 residues. The CDR3 region is CASSYSGRGTDTQYF. The CDR3 DNA follows: TGTGCCAGCAGTTACTCGGGTAGGGGTACAGATACGCAGTATTTT.

This clone was seen more than once but under ten times. The chain recombines TRBV2 with TRBJ1-1, with a tentative D call TRBD1 (6 bases). This CDR3 region has 14 residues. Germline CDR1 SNHLY, CDR2 FYNNEI. Trimming removed 4 bases from V and 6 bases from J, with 15 bases in between. The CDR3 loop is CASSVNRVDAEAFF. The CDR3 nucleotides are TGTGCCAGCAGTGTCAACAGGGTAGACGCTGAAGCTTTCTTT.

This clone has only a few counts. J is TRBJ1-4 and V is TRBV30, with D maybe TRBD1 (6 bases). CDR1 GTSNPN and CDR2 SVGIG come from the germline V gene (reference sequence). This CDR3 has 14 residues. The V and J ends lost 2 bases and 10 bases respectively, with 17 bases between them. The CDR3 region is CAWSRGGPEGKLFF. The CDR3 nucleotides read TGTGCCTGGAGTAGGGGGGGCCCCGAAGGAAAACTGTTTTTT.

The V call is TRBV28, the J call TRBJ2-7; no definite D call. The CDR3 spans 12 residues. Looked up from germline, CDR1 is MDHEN and CDR2 is SYDVKM. V gave up 5 bases and J gave up 7 bases, with 12 bases separating them. CDR3 sequence reads: CASSDTYWEQYF. The CDR3 nucleotides are TGTGCCAGCAGTGATACTTATTGGGAGCAGTACTTC.

This clone was detected a few times. The rearrangement links TRBV29-1 to TRBJ1-1; D gene unclear. Trimming pared 4 bases from V and 2 bases from J, leaving 14 bases between. Germline CDR1 SQVTM, CDR2 ANQGSEA. CDR3 length: 14 residues. The CDR3 loop is CSVGNLAANTEAFF. DNA for the CDR3: TGCAGCGTTGGAAACTTAGCGGCAAACACTGAAGCTTTCTTT.

The V call is TRBV29-1, the J call TRBJ2-5, with D possibly TRBD1 on 5 matching bases. CDR1 is SQVTM and CDR2 is ANQGSEA in the germline V gene. The CDR3 length is 13 residues. Trimming cost V 4 bases and J 2 bases, with 11 bases left between them. The CDR3 region is CSVAPDSQETQYF. In nucleotides, the CDR3 is TGCAGCGTTGCCCCTGACAGTCAAGAGACCCAGTACTTC.

This clone was seen many times. The rearrangement joins TRBV5-1 to TRBJ2-3; D gene ambiguous. The ends were cut back, 2 bases at V and 3 bases at J, with 4 bases in the middle. CDR3 length: 12 amino acids. Germline values: CDR1 SGHRS, CDR2 YFSETQ. The CDR3 nucleotides read TGCGCCAGCAGCTTTAAAACAGATACGCAGTATTTT. This gives the protein CASSFKTDTQYF.

This chain links TRBV11-2 with TRBJ2-5; 10 bases align to TRBD2. J was trimmed by 3 bases and V by 1 base; bases with no gene match: 2. CDR3 length: 15 residues. The germline V gene encodes CDR1 SGHAT and CDR2 FQNNGV. DNA of the CDR3: TGTGCCAGCAGCTTAGTCCTAGCGGGAGAAGAGACCCAGTACTTC. It encodes CASSLVLAGEETQYF.

This chain connects TRBV6-6 to TRBJ1-1, with 7 bases that match TRBD1. Germline CDR1 reads MNHNY; CDR2 reads SVGAGI (reference sequence). CDR3 length: 13 amino acids. Trimming removed 5 bases from V and 1 base from J; junction bases left unmatched: 1. The CDR3 DNA sequence: TGTGCCAGCAGTCGGACAGGGAACACTGAAGCTTTCTTT. Its protein is CASSRTGNTEAFF.

This clone showed up just a few times. The chain recombines TRBV30 with TRBJ1-2; D is ambiguous. The CDR3 consists of 13 residues. The ends were cut back, 0 bases at V and 14 bases at J, with 19 bases in the middle. Per the germline V gene, CDR1 is GTSNPN and CDR2 is SVGIG (reference sequence). CDR3 sequence: CAWSVPGKLKRTF. For the CDR3, the DNA is TGTGCCTGGAGTGTACCAGGAAAGCTAAAAAGGACCTTC.

This clone was detected a few times. V usage is TRBV27 and J usage is TRBJ2-7, with D perhaps TRBD1 (5 bases). Germline V lookup: CDR1 MNHEY, CDR2 SMNVEV (reference sequence). CDR3 length: 14 residues. Trimming left V 2 bases short and J 0 bases short, with 8 bases between. The CDR3 region is CASSLERGSYEQYF. The CDR3 DNA is TGTGCCAGCAGTTTAGAAAGGGGCTCCTACGAGCAGTACTTC.

Note on this clone: The junction shows a germline mismatch at one end, possibly a read error. The rearrangement links TRBV6-1 to TRBJ1-4, with D possibly matching TRBD1 (5 bases). This CDR3 is built from 16 residues. CDR1 is MNHNS, CDR2 SASEGT, per germline. For the CDR3, the DNA is TGTGACAGCAGTGAAGCCTGGGGGGTAACTAATGAAAAACTGTTTTTT. It codes for CDSSEAWGVTNEKLFF.

The chain recombines TRBV19 with TRBJ1-4; D is possibly TRBD1 (6 bases). Germline V gene sequence: CDR1 LNHDA, CDR2 SQIVND (reference sequence). There are 16 residues in the CDR3. Between the trimmed V and J ends, which lost 7 bases and 3 bases, there was a span of 18 bases. The CDR3 DNA follows: TGTGCCAGTACCCAGGGGAGGGAGACGTCTAATGAAAAACTGTTTTTT. This codes for CASTQGRETSNEKLFF.

This clone was seen a handful of times. The chain recombines TRBV10-1 with TRBJ2-7; 11 bases agree with TRBD1. Trimming cost V 6 bases and J 6 bases; bases outside gene matches: 10. The CDR3 is made up of 15 amino acids. The V gene's germline CDR1 is WNHNN and CDR2 SYGVQD (reference sequence). Here the CDR3 reads CASSRDRGWSGEQYF. The DNA for the CDR3 is TGCGCCAGCAGCCGGGACAGGGGGTGGTCAGGCGAGCAGTACTTC.

The CDR3 is CASSVIPGDYGYTF. The CDR3, as DNA: TGTGCCAGCAGCGTAATACCGGGAGACTATGGCTACACCTTC. This chain uses TRBV9 with TRBJ1-2; D gene uncertain. V gave up 1 base and J gave up 3 bases, with 10 bases separating them. Germline V gene lookup returns CDR1 SGDLS and CDR2 YYNGEE. The CDR3 spans 14 residues.

This sequence joins TRBV18 and TRBJ1-3; TRBD1 aligns across 10 bases. V shed 5 bases and J 0 bases; nucleotides not matched to a gene: 7. Germline V lookup: CDR1 KGHSH, CDR2 LQKENI. This CDR3 has 17 amino acids. The CDR3 bases are TGTGCCAGCTCATCGCTGGACAGGGGGATCTCTGGAAACACCATATATTTT. It translates to CASSSLDRGISGNTIYF.

There are a few counts of this clone. The same CDR3 arises from other DNA sequences in this sample as well. J is TRBJ1-1 and V is TRBV30; D gene unclear. The CDR3 is 13 amino acids. Trimming took 3 bases from V and 1 from J, leaving 9 bases between them. The germline gives CDR1 GTSNPN, CDR2 SVGIG (reference sequence). CDR3 residues: CAWRVERNTEAFF. In nucleotides, the CDR3 is TGTGCCTGGAGGGTGGAGAGGAACACTGAAGCTTTCTTT.

This clone was picked up a small number of times. The chain combines TRBV6-6 with TRBJ1-1, with D maybe TRBD1 (5 bases). Germline CDR1 reads MNHNY; CDR2 reads SVGAGI (reference sequence). Trimming cost V 4 bases and J 4 bases, with 16 bases left between them. The length of the CDR3 is 15 residues. The CDR3 DNA follows: TGTGCCAGCAGTTCCTCGACAGCTGGGCTCACTGAAGCTTTCTTT. It codes for CASSSSTAGLTEAFF.

This clone turned up a few times. V usage is TRBV18 and J usage is TRBJ1-2, with 7 bases fitting TRBD1. The length of the CDR3 is 14 residues. V lost 5 bases and J lost 6; bases outside the gene matches: 9. Per germline, CDR1 KGHSH and CDR2 LQKENI. CDR3 bases: TGTGCCAGCTCATCGGGGCAGGGGGTCGATGGCTACACCTTC. It encodes CASSSGQGVDGYTF.

This clone was detected a few times. The J gene is TRBJ2-3, the V gene TRBV30; 9 bases are shared with TRBD2. This CDR3 contains 16 residues. After removal of 3 bases from V and 4 bases from J, the junction contained 11 bases not matched to a gene. CDR1 and CDR2 (germline): GTSNPN, SVGIG (reference sequence). This chain's CDR3 is CAWRPAGGRGADTQYF. The CDR3 DNA reads as TGTGCCTGGAGACCAGCGGGAGGCCGGGGCGCAGATACGCAGTATTTT.

The chain uses TRBV6-1 and TRBJ1-3; no reliable D call. Per germline, CDR1 MNHNS and CDR2 SASEGT. The CDR3 runs 13 residues. The germline V and J ends were trimmed by 1 base and 7 bases, with 8 bases remaining between them. Here the CDR3 DNA reads TGTGCCAGCAGTGAAGGGCAGAGGAACACCATATATTTT. The encoded protein is CASSEGQRNTIYF.